This T cell receptor (beta chain) emerged from a study of regulatory T cells in long-lasting Graves disease. Arm-PCR with iRepertoire HTBI primers amplified the CDR3 regions for these TCR beta libraries. TCRdb re-analysed the multiplex PCR reads in MiXCR, keeping a single row per CDR3 protein. The sample includes 350,000 to 400,000 distinct CDR3 sequences, 15% to 20% of them seen just once. The V end lost 1 base, the J end lost 3 bases, and 19 bases lay between the germline ends. This CDR3 spans 17 amino acids. Germline CDR1 reads SGHRS; CDR2 reads YFSETQ. Only a few counts were recorded for this clonotype. Its specificity is unknown. Study results and caveats: Persistent cases favored TRBV28, TRBJ1-2 and TRBJ2-5.

Documented time point: newly diagnosed GD, antithyroid drugs for less than 3 months. Researchers made the TCR library from RNA that was extracted from PBMCs. These same data were also listed under a study on T cells in Graves' hyperthyroidism and ophthalmopathy. That publication notes: The TCR CDR3 was amplified in a first-round RT-PCR using the HTBI primer set. The blood repertoire included most of the expanded thyroid clonotypes above 0.001.

The TCR sequence derives from a woman in her late teens or twenties with Graves disease. This chain joins TRBV5-1 and TRBJ2-5, with D perhaps being TRBD1 or TRBD2 (5 bases each). Specimen: peripheral blood mononuclear cells (PBMCs), collected at new diagnosis, from a patient treated with antithyroid drugs. The CDR3 spells CASSLSPGRLTKETQYF. The CDR3 nucleotides are TGCGCCAGCAGCTTGTCCCCGGGACGATTGACCAAAGAGACCCAGTACTTC.